This T cell receptor (beta chain) was observed in a study of cytomegalovirus exposure and HLA in healthy donors. This clone occurred a few times. Its specificity is not known. PCR used 60 Vbeta primers and 13 Jbeta primers. The table came from immunoSEQ multiplex PCR; TCRdb's copy has only in-frame clones and leaves some out. The sample holds 130,000 or so clones; approximately 8% are singletons and the top ten take around 6%. This CDR3 has 17 amino acids. The V and J ends lost 2 bases and 3 bases, in that order; junction bases with no gene match: 7. Germline CDR1 and CDR2: LNHDA and SQIVND (reference sequence). Broader study findings: Later on, an analysis showed TCR association rates differing by HLA locus, with DRB1 the most and HLA-C the fewest. The authors listed 150 to 200 TCR beta chains as cytomegalovirus-associated. Sequencing likely generated an artifact that appeared as a cluster of highly shared sequence variants. Most TCR sequences proved rare, with some public TCRs found in many donors.

This clonotype originated in a middle-aged woman in good health and CMV-seropositive. Input material: PBMCs. The chain has TRBV19 and TRBJ1-1; 12 bases are shared with TRBD1. The chain's CDR3 is CASSILRDRGRDTEAFF. The CDR3 coding sequence is TGTGCCAGTAGTATACTCCGGGACAGGGGGCGGGACACTGAAGCTTTCTTT.